These T cell receptor beta chains were read from a single sample in a study of cytotoxic CD8 clonotypes in ibrutinib-treated CLL. Sequenced by immunoSEQ multiplex PCR; TCRdb stores in-frame clones only, minus some. The sample lists around 310,000 clones; roughly 80% were seen once. The sequencing here drew on PBMCs, taken before ibrutinib treatment. Source of these receptors: a human donor with chronic lymphocytic leukemia. CDR3s include the opening cysteine and the closing phenylalanine or tryptophan. D genes are given only for firm matches. A clone size is listed for some rows: how often the clone was seen (once, few, many), or a class if it is expanded.

TRBJ1-2	15	few	TRBV7-2	TRBD1	TGTGCCAGCAGCCCAGGACAGGGGGCGAACTATGGCTACACCTTC	CASSPGQGANYGYTF
TRBJ1-2	16	-	TRBV5-4	TRBD1	TGTGCCAGCAGCCAAGCAGGGGGCGAGGGGAACTATGGCTACACCTTC	CASSQAGGEGNYGYTF
TRBJ1-5	14	few	TRBV5-6	TRBD1	TGTGCCAGCTCGAATTACAGGGGGATGCAGCCCCAGCATTTT	CASSNYRGMQPQHF
TRBJ1-1	11	few	TRBV28	-	TGTGCCACGAAGGGGAACACTGAAGCTTTCTTT	CATKGNTEAFF
TRBJ1-2	14	-	TRBV29-1	TRBD1	TGCAGCGTTCTCGGAGGGACAGGGGACTATGGCTACACCTTC	CSVLGGTGDYGYTF
TRBJ2-3	11	-	TRBV20-1	-	TGCAGTGCTACCCCCAGGGATACGCAGTATTTT	CSATPRDTQYF
TRBJ2-7	14	-	TRBV30	TRBD2	TGTGCCTGGAGTTTGAGGACTAGTCAAGACGAGCAGTACTTC	CAWSLRTSQDEQYF
TRBJ2-5	15	-	TRBV7-2	-	TGTGCCAGCAGCTCCCTGGGACAGCGGGGGGAGACCCAGTACTTC	CASSSLGQRGETQYF
TRBJ2-4	15	-	TRBV6-5	-	TGTGCCAGCAGTTACTCGAAGGTGGGAATGGACATTCAGTACTTC	CASSYSKVGMDIQYF
TRBJ2-3	12	-	TRBV5-1	-	TGCGCCAGCAGCTTGGAGGGAGATACGCAGTATTTT	CASSLEGDTQYF
TRBJ1-2	13	-	TRBV7-9	-	TGTGCCAGCAGCTTAGCAGGGGGGGATGGCTACACCTTC	CASSLAGGDGYTF
TRBJ2-6	17	-	TRBV27	-	TGTGCCAGCAGTTTACTCTTCGGGGCGCGAGGGGCCAACGTCCTGACTTTC	CASSLLFGARGANVLTF
TRBJ2-7	11	-	TRBV29-1	TRBD1	TGCAGCGTTACAGGGGCCTACGAGCAGTACTTC	CSVTGAYEQYF
TRBJ2-1	13	-	TRBV30	TRBD2	TGTGCCCGCATACTAGCGGGAGGCAATGAGCAGTTCTTC	CARILAGGNEQFF
TRBJ2-1	15	-	TRBV7-6	TRBD2	TGTGCCAGCAGCTCGACGACTAGCGGGGAGTATGAGCAGTTCTTC	CASSSTTSGEYEQFF
TRBJ2-7	14	-	TRBV6-5	-	TGTGCCAGCACCCGGGACGAAAGGGCCCACGAGCAGTACTTC	CASTRDERAHEQYF
TRBJ2-1	14	-	TRBV7-9	-	TGTGCCAGCAGCTTATGGTTAGTCCGTTTTGAGCAGTTCTTC	CASSLWLVRFEQFF
TRBJ2-4	14	few	TRBV2	-	TGTGCCAGCAGTGAGGTAATAGCCAAAAACATTCAGTACTTC	CASSEVIAKNIQYF
TRBJ2-7	13	-	TRBV7-9	-	TGTGCCAGCTCTCTACAGGAGGACTACGAGCAGTACTTC	CASSLQEDYEQYF
TRBJ2-4	16	-	TRBV4-1	TRBD1	TGCGCCAGCAGCCAGGTGGGACAGGGGGCCAAAAACATTCAGTACTTC	CASSQVGQGAKNIQYF
TRBJ2-7	14	-	TRBV4-2	-	TGTGCCAGCAGCCAAGTGGGCCGCCTTTACGAGCAGTACTTC	CASSQVGRLYEQYF
TRBJ2-2	16	once	TRBV5-5	TRBD2	TGTGCCAGCAGCTTAGGACTAGCGGGAGGGACCGGGGAGCTGTTTTTT	CASSLGLAGGTGELFF